This TCR beta chain is drawn from a study of T cell repertoires in cytomegalovirus infection. As for the study in general: Shared public TCR beta signatures pointed to both CMV infection and a matching HLA type. The study, taken as a whole, reports: CMV-specific TCR beta clonotypes restricted by HLA-C dominated the ex vivo response. The cumulative frequency of public TCR beta families identified carriers of CMV plus the relevant HLA.

The germline CDR1 and CDR2 sequences are LNHNV and YYDKDF (reference sequence). Germline trimming cut 0 bases from V and 6 bases from J; bases unmatched to any gene: 6. CDR3 size: 16 residues. Each CDR3 protein gets one entry after TCRdb re-called the reads with MiXCR. This table has about 190,000 distinct CDR3 sequences, approximately 28% appearing once. On this clonotype: Its target is unknown.

Sequenced: PBMCs. This TCR came from a human donor in good health (CMV status not recorded). Some clones in this sample may be carry-over from other donors' samples. The chain carries TRBV15 and TRBJ2-2, with 8 positions matching TRBD1. CDR3 sequence: CATSRDDGQGSGELFF. In DNA, the CDR3 is TGTGCCACCAGCAGAGATGATGGACAGGGCTCCGGGGAGCTGTTTTTT. Together with reference TRBV15 and TRBJ2-2, the CDR3 gives the full variable domain: DAMVIQNPRYQVTQFGKPVTLSCSQTLNHNVMYWYQQKSSQAPKLLFHYYDKDFNNEADTPDNFQSRRPNTSFCFLDIRSPGLGDTAMYLCATSRDDGQGSGELFFGEGSRLTVL.